This T cell receptor (beta chain) was obtained from a study of Graves' ophthalmopathy and Graves' hyperthyroidism. Trimming shortened V by 5 bases and J by 1 base, and 14 bases separated the two germline ends. The CDR3 sequence is 15 residues long. CDR1 is LNHDA and CDR2 is SQIVND in the germline V gene (reference sequence). The authors amplified TCR beta CDR3 regions, and they did so from RNA transcripts for repertoire sequencing. An initial RT-PCR round employing HTBI primers preceded a second-round multiplex PCR. TCRdb ran MiXCR on the multiplex PCR reads and lists one entry per CDR3 protein. The sample contains some 1.1 million distinct CDR3 sequences, 35% to 45% of which appear only once.

The chain uses TRBV19 and TRBJ2-5; D may match TRBD1 or TRBD2 (7 bases each). Sequenced material: peripheral blood or thyroid tissue (not recorded which). The receptor's source is an adult man with Graves' hyperthyroidism. The CDR3 DNA is TGTGCCAGTAGTCCAGGGGGGGGAATCCAAGAGACCCAGTACTTC. This sequence encodes CASSPGGGIQETQYF.